This TCR beta chain was captured in a study of blood T cell repertoires in COVID-19. Study at large: Samples came from the United States, Italy and Spain, spanning acute and convalescent COVID-19. T cells, B-cell-depleted T cells, or PBMCs supplied cDNA or gDNA.

Patients in Seattle were enrolled during active infection, then followed longitudinally. V lost 5 bases to trimming and J lost 0 bases; unmatched junction nucleotides: 19. The CDR3 totals 19 residues. Per the original methods: Estimates of nucleated cell counts were drawn from the amplification of reference gene primers. The table came from immunoSEQ multiplex PCR; TCRdb's copy has only in-frame clones and leaves some out. The DNA was the basis for D and trimming; V, J and clone size are from that table. The table lists 100,000 to 150,000 clones, approximately 89% of them singletons. The sample consisted of peripheral blood. The source of this sequence is a woman aged 65 to 85 with COVID-19, enrolled during active disease. This sequence joins TRBV23-1 and TRBJ2-7; 7 positions agree with TRBD1. TRBV23-1 is an open reading frame, and its role is uncertain. The CDR3 protein is CASSFPETGIFQSSYEQYF. CDR3 nucleotide sequence: TGCGCCAGCAGTTTCCCAGAGACAGGGATTTTTCAGAGCTCCTACGAGCAGTACTTC.